This is a list of T cell receptor beta chains from one sample in a study of human T cells and chemical hapten exposure. TCRdb redid the calling of the RACE reads with MiXCR, one entry per CDR3 protein. This sample has about 34,000 distinct CDR3 sequences, with 5% to 7% found just once. The sequencing used whole blood, collected in connection with sensitization to the hapten diphenylcyclopropenone (DPC). These receptors all come from a woman in her 30s with alopecia areata. Some clones in this sample may be carry-over from other donors' samples. Both conserved end residues are part of each CDR3. Each record gives: CDR3 length, D gene, V gene, J gene, clone size, CDR3 DNA, CDR3 protein. A D gene is named only where the DNA matches it firmly. Clone sizes are given selectively: once, few, many, or a class where the clone is expanded.

17,-,TRBV27,TRBJ1-5,many,TGTGCCAGCAGTTTATATCGGCCAGGAGGAAGCAATCAGCCCCAGCATTTT,CASSLYRPGGSNQPQHF
14,-,TRBV18,TRBJ1-4,many,TGTGCCAGCTCAGCCCGGGGGGGAGAAGAAAAACTGTTTTTT,CASSARGGEEKLFF
14,TRBD1,TRBV6-5,TRBJ2-3,many,TGTGCCAGCAGTACAGGGGGAGAAACAGATACGCAGTATTTT,CASSTGGETDTQYF
15,-,TRBV6-4,TRBJ2-1,-,TGTGCCAGCAGTGACTCTTCCGGATCCTACAATGAGCAGTTCTTC,CASSDSSGSYNEQFF
18,-,TRBV3-1,TRBJ2-3,few,TGTGCCAGCAGCCAAGATCGGTGGGGCAGGAAAAGCACAGATACGCAGTATTTT,CASSQDRWGRKSTDTQYF
14,-,TRBV7-2,TRBJ1-6,-,TGTGCCAGCAGCTTAGAGGGGCCCAATTCACCCCTCCACTTT,CASSLEGPNSPLHF
14,-,TRBV27,TRBJ1-5,many,TGTGCCAGCAGTCCCGGCAGAATTAATCAGCCCCAGCATTTT,CASSPGRINQPQHF
14,-,TRBV27,TRBJ2-1,many,TGTGCCAGCAGTTTTAGGGGTTTCGGCAATGAGCAGTTCTTC,CASSFRGFGNEQFF
11,-,TRBV13,TRBJ2-7,-,TGTGCCAGCAGCTCCGGTAACGAGCAGTACTTC,CASSSGNEQYF
16,-,TRBV18,TRBJ2-7,-,TGTGCCAGCTCACCAAGGGGCAGCAGGGGAACCTACGAGCAGTACTTC,CASSPRGSRGTYEQYF
15,-,TRBV27,TRBJ2-7,few,TGTGCCAGCAGTTTACGGGGGGCCCGTTCCTACGAGCAGTACTTC,CASSLRGARSYEQYF
16,TRBD2,TRBV7-3,TRBJ2-1,-,TGTGCCAGCAGCTTTTCCGGGACTAGCGACTACAATGAGCAGTTCTTC,CASSFSGTSDYNEQFF
16,-,TRBV6-6,TRBJ1-5,many,TGTGCCAGCAGTTACTCGAGCCGGTTTAGCAATCAGCCCCAGCATTTT,CASSYSSRFSNQPQHF
13,-,TRBV6-6,TRBJ1-1,-,TGTGCCAGCATTGCTCGACGCGACACTGAAGCTTTCTTT,CASIARRDTEAFF
19,TRBD1,TRBV28,TRBJ2-3,few,TGTGCCAGCAGTCTCGAACTACCAACCGCCGGGACAGCCCCAGATACGCAGTATTTT,CASSLELPTAGTAPDTQYF
11,-,TRBV18,TRBJ1-1,many,TGTGCCAGCTCACCCAACACTGAAGCTTTCTTT,CASSPNTEAFF
14,TRBD1,TRBV29-1,TRBJ1-1,-,TGCAGCGTCCGGGGGACAGCCTTGAACACTGAAGCTTTCTTT,CSVRGTALNTEAFF
12,-,TRBV29-1,TRBJ2-7,many,TGCAGCGCCACGAGGGCAGGGAGTGAGCAGTACTTC,CSATRAGSEQYF
14,-,TRBV5-1,TRBJ2-7,many,TGCGCCAGCAGCTTGGCCACAGCTCCCTACGAGCAGTACTTC,CASSLATAPYEQYF
15,-,TRBV4-1,TRBJ1-6,-,TGCGCCAGCAGCCTCGACGGGACCTATAATTCACCCCTCCACTTT,CASSLDGTYNSPLHF
16,TRBD1,TRBV5-1,TRBJ1-1,many,TGCGCCAGCAGCTTGGATTGGACAGGCGTGAACACTGAAGCTTTCTTT,CASSLDWTGVNTEAFF
18,TRBD1,TRBV6-5,TRBJ1-2,-,TGTGCCAGCAGTCGGGGGGGGAGCGACAGGGGGCCACCGGGCGGCTACACCTTC,CASSRGGSDRGPPGGYTF
14,-,TRBV7-9,TRBJ1-6,few,TGTGCCAGCAGCTTTGATAGTAATAATTCACCCCTCCACTTT,CASSFDSNNSPLHF
14,-,TRBV7-2,TRBJ1-5,many,TGTGCCAGCAGCTCCAGGGTGAACAATCAGCCCCAGCATTTT,CASSSRVNNQPQHF
15,-,TRBV6-2/TRBV6-3,TRBJ1-2,many,TGTGCCAGCAACTTTCAGGGGAATATGATGGATGGCTACACCTTC,CASNFQGNMMDGYTF
13,-,TRBV7-6,TRBJ1-5,many,TGTGCCAGCAGCGCGCGGTTGAATCAGCCCCAGCATTTT,CASSARLNQPQHF
18,TRBD1,TRBV5-1,TRBJ2-3,-,TGCGCCAGCAGCCGTGGGACAGGGGGCCCTCTTGGCACAGATACGCAGTATTTT,CASSRGTGGPLGTDTQYF
15,-,TRBV12-3/TRBV12-4,TRBJ1-6,few,TGTGCCAGCAATAAGGGACCCCCATCTAATTCACCCCTCCACTTT,CASNKGPPSNSPLHF
14,-,TRBV10-3,TRBJ2-1,-,TGTGCCATGGGCCGGGACACAGAGGACAATGAGCAGTTCTTC,CAMGRDTEDNEQFF
13,-,TRBV5-1,TRBJ2-5,few,TGCGCCAGCAGCTTGGGCGTCCAAGAGACCCAGTACTTC,CASSLGVQETQYF
14,TRBD1,TRBV12-3/TRBV12-4,TRBJ1-6,-,TGTGCCAGCATCCGGACAGGGTTAAATTCACCCCTCCACTTT,CASIRTGLNSPLHF
15,TRBD1,TRBV7-2,TRBJ1-5,many,TGTGCCAGCAGCTTAGAGGGACAGGGGAGGCAGCCCCAGCATTTT,CASSLEGQGRQPQHF